A single sample gave rise to the 30 T cell receptor beta chains below, sequenced in a study of cytomegalovirus exposure and HLA in healthy donors. PCR amplification relied on 60 Vbeta primers (plus 13 Jbeta primers). TCRdb's copy holds only in-frame clones and misses some; the assay was immunoSEQ multiplex PCR. The top ten hold 5% to 7% of the sample, which has fewer than 80,000 clones, about 81% seen once. Sequenced: PBMCs. These receptor sequences come from a woman aged 25 to 39 in good health and CMV-seronegative.

This chain uses TRBV7-9 with TRBJ1-1; TRBD1 matches 11 bases. Per germline, CDR1 SEHNR and CDR2 FQNEAQ (reference sequence). V shed 5 bases, J shed 11 bases, and the junction held 7 bases outside the gene matches. The CDR3 totals 13 residues. CDR3 sequence reads: CASSPLGDRGAFF. As DNA, the CDR3 is TGTGCCAGCAGCCCATTAGGGGACAGGGGGGCTTTCTTT.

The chain uses TRBV6-5 and TRBJ1-1; D unclear. Looked up from germline, CDR1 is MNHEY and CDR2 is SVGAGI. The CDR3 consists of 14 residues. V was shortened by 6 bases and J by 0 bases, with 11 bases between the two germline ends. CDR3 in DNA: TGTGCCAGCAGCTTTCAGCGGATGAACACTGAAGCTTTCTTT. This encodes CASSFQRMNTEAFF.

The V gene is TRBV25-1, the J gene TRBJ2-3; D may be TRBD1 (6 bases). In germline, CDR1 is MGHDK, CDR2 SYGVNS. This CDR3 region has 13 residues. V was pared by 4 bases and J by 6 bases, with 11 bases between. CDR3 coding DNA: TGTGCCAGCAGTGGCGAGGGGGTGGATACGCAGTATTTT. It encodes CASSGEGVDTQYF.

This clone was seen just once. The same CDR3 can be traced to other DNA sequences in this sample. The gene calls are TRBV18 and TRBJ1-1; D is uncertain. The V end was cut by 3 bases, the J end by 0 bases, with 17 bases between. The CDR3 covers 17 residues. CDR1 KGHSH and CDR2 LQKENI come from the germline V gene. The CDR3 region has the DNA TGTGCCAGCTCACCGCGGAGTCCCGGTGCTATGAACACTGAAGCTTTCTTT. This gives the protein CASSPRSPGAMNTEAFF.

The V gene is TRBV11-2, the J gene TRBJ2-5, with 11 positions matching TRBD2. The CDR3 length is 16 residues. Germline V CDR1 and CDR2: SGHAT, FQNNGV. V shed 4 bases and J 3 bases; nucleotides not matched to a gene: 7. CDR3 sequence: CASSSKGLAAEETQYF. The CDR3 nucleotides are TGTGCCAGCAGCTCGAAGGGACTAGCGGCGGAAGAGACCCAGTACTTC.

The chain couples TRBV27 to TRBJ2-7, with D possibly matching TRBD2 (6 bases). Trimming pared 6 bases from V and 3 bases from J, leaving 12 bases between. Germline CDR1 is MNHEY and CDR2 is SMNVEV (reference sequence). The CDR3 runs to 13 residues. The CDR3 loop is CASRKGLNYEQYF. CDR3 bases: TGTGCCAGCAGAAAGGGACTTAACTACGAGCAGTACTTC.

The gene calls are TRBV6-4 and TRBJ1-2; D is perhaps TRBD1 (6 bases). Germline-derived CDR1 and CDR2 are MRHNA and SNTAGT. There are 18 residues in the CDR3. Trimming cost V 4 bases and J 2 bases, with 23 bases left between them. The CDR3 region is CASSASAQGPSRNYGYTF. CDR3 bases: TGTGCCAGCAGTGCCTCGGCGCAGGGGCCTAGTCGGAACTATGGCTACACCTTC.

The rearrangement uses TRBV7-2 and TRBJ2-3; D possibly corresponds to TRBD2 (5 bases). The ends were cut back, 6 bases at V and 5 bases at J, with 12 bases in the middle. CDR1 and CDR2 (germline): SGHTA, FQGNSA. CDR3 size: 13 residues. CDR3 region: CASSLGRGDTQYF. The DNA for the CDR3 is TGTGCCAGCAGTTTGGGCCGGGGAGATACGCAGTATTTT. Complete variable domain (other parts from reference TRBV7-2 and TRBJ2-3): GAGVSQSPSNKVTEKGKDVELRCDPISGHTALYWYRQSLGQGLEFLIYFQGNSAPDKSGLPSDRFSAERTGGSVSTLTIQRTQQEDSAVYLCASSLGRGDTQYFGPGTRLTVL.

This clone was observed a few times. The rearrangement uses TRBV6-6 and TRBJ2-1; possible D gene TRBD2, 5 bases. The CDR3 contains 15 residues. Trimming removed 7 bases at V and 2 bases at J, with 15 bases between. CDR1 MNHNY and CDR2 SVGAGI come from the germline V gene (reference sequence). The CDR3 sequence is CASMAVRGTYNEQFF. The CDR3 nucleotides are TGTGCCAGCATGGCCGTCCGGGGTACCTACAATGAGCAGTTCTTC.

This sequence joins TRBV4-1 and TRBJ2-1, with D possibly being TRBD2 (5 bases). CDR1 and CDR2 from the germline V gene are MGHRA and YSYEKL. CDR3 length equals 14 residues. V was shortened by 8 bases and J by 6 bases, with 17 bases between the two germline ends. The chain's CDR3 is CASRSVLGGNEQFF. The CDR3 region has the DNA TGCGCCAGCCGTAGCGTCCTCGGAGGCAATGAGCAGTTCTTC.

The chain recombines TRBV30 with TRBJ2-3; TRBD2 is a possible D gene (7 bases). The germline V and J ends were trimmed by 4 bases and 8 bases, with 22 bases remaining between them. CDR1 GTSNPN and CDR2 SVGIG come from the germline V gene (reference sequence). The CDR3 has 15 amino acids. CDR3 amino acids: CAWKSPDPRGGTQYF. The CDR3 nucleotides read TGTGCCTGGAAAAGTCCTGACCCGAGGGGGGGTACGCAGTATTTT.

V and J are TRBV7-8 and TRBJ2-1; 8 bases fit TRBD1. The CDR3 loop spans 15 amino acids. Trimming cost V 1 base and J 9 bases; bases outside gene matches: 8. CDR1 and CDR2 (germline): SGHVS, FQNEAQ. The CDR3 here is CASSLGMGQVREQFF. CDR3 nucleotides: TGTGCCAGCAGCTTAGGAATGGGACAGGTACGTGAGCAGTTCTTC.

The CDR3 spells CASSFQGDEQFF. The CDR3 region has the DNA TGTGCCAGCAGTTTTCAGGGGGATGAGCAGTTCTTC. The J gene is TRBJ2-1, the V gene TRBV27; TRBD1 matches at 7 bases. The CDR3 is 12 residues long. The V and J ends lost 3 bases and 8 bases, in that order; junction bases with no gene match: 1. CDR1 and CDR2 from the germline V gene are MNHEY and SMNVEV (reference sequence).

The J gene is TRBJ2-3, the V gene TRBV7-2; 15 bases match TRBD2. Germline CDR1 is SGHTA and CDR2 is FQGNSA. V lost 4 bases to trimming and J lost 3 bases; unmatched junction nucleotides: 2. The CDR3 contains 16 residues. The CDR3 reads CASSYGLAGGTDTQYF. In nucleotides, the CDR3 is TGTGCCAGCAGCTATGGACTAGCGGGAGGGACAGATACGCAGTATTTT.

The chain employs TRBV19 and TRBJ2-7, with 8 bases identical to TRBD2. CDR1 is LNHDA and CDR2 is SQIVND in the germline V gene (reference sequence). The CDR3 spans 16 residues. Trimming took 0 bases from V and 6 from J; bases not matched to a gene: 10. CDR3 nucleotide sequence: TGTGCCAGTAGTATAGACTTGGCGGGAGGCCAGGGCGAGCAGTACTTC. This codes for CASSIDLAGGQGEQYF.

A single count supports this clone. V and J are TRBV6-5 and TRBJ2-1; no firm D call. There are 15 residues in the CDR3. V lost 6 bases to trimming and J lost 4 bases, with 16 bases between them. Per germline, CDR1 MNHEY and CDR2 SVGAGI. The CDR3 DNA reads as TGTGCCAGCAGCCGCTTAGAAAGCCCATACAATGAGCAGTTCTTC. It translates to CASSRLESPYNEQFF.

This clone was seen a handful of times. This sequence joins TRBV6-5 and TRBJ1-5; 9 bases align to TRBD1. Germline CDR1 is MNHEY and CDR2 is SVGAGI. The CDR3 length is 15 residues. V was clipped by 6 bases and J by 5 bases; unmatched bases: 8. CDR3 DNA: TGTGCCAGCAGCTACACCACAGGGGGCGATCAGCCCCAGCATTTT. It encodes CASSYTTGGDQPQHF.

The V and J genes are TRBV6-5 and TRBJ2-3; TRBD2 aligns across 7 bases. The junction had 11 bases not matched to a gene; V was cut back by 5 bases and J by 6 bases. The CDR3 runs 15 residues. Per germline, CDR1 MNHEY and CDR2 SVGAGI. This CDR3 is CASSVPRGGRDTQYF. The CDR3 coding sequence is TGTGCCAGCAGTGTCCCTAGGGGAGGGAGGGATACGCAGTATTTT.

This clone has a single count. The chain has TRBV4-3 and TRBJ2-1; TRBD2 matches 8 bases. In germline, CDR1 is LGHNA, CDR2 YSLEER. CDR3 length: 16 amino acids. With 0 bases clipped from V and 3 bases from J, the junction kept 4 bases outside the gene matches. The DNA of the CDR3 is TGCGCCAGCAGCCAAGATAAAGCGGGGGACTACAATGAGCAGTTCTTC. This sequence encodes CASSQDKAGDYNEQFF.

This clone occurred a few times. The DNA for the CDR3 is TGTGCCAGCTCACCAGGGGGCCGAATGGAGACCCAGTACTTC. Encoded protein: CASSPGGRMETQYF. This chain uses TRBV18 with TRBJ2-5, with D possibly being TRBD1 (6 bases). V shed 2 bases and J shed 5 bases, with 12 bases lying between them. CDR3 length equals 14 residues. Germline V gene sequence: CDR1 KGHSH, CDR2 LQKENI.

In this sample, this clone turned up a few times. The gene calls are TRBV29-1 and TRBJ2-7; TRBD1 aligns across 9 bases. The germline gives CDR1 SQVTM, CDR2 ANQGSEA. With 4 bases clipped from V and 5 bases from J, the junction kept 6 bases outside the gene matches. The CDR3 covers 13 residues. For the CDR3, the DNA is TGCAGCGTTGTTGGGACAGGGTTACACGAGCAGTACTTC. Protein: CSVVGTGLHEQYF.

V and J are TRBV19 and TRBJ1-4, with a possible D match to TRBD1 (5 bases). CDR1 and CDR2 (germline): LNHDA, SQIVND (reference sequence). This CDR3 is 14 amino acids long. Trimming shortened V by 6 bases and J by 2 bases, and 10 bases separated the two germline ends. This CDR3 reads CASSAGLTNEKLFF. In nucleotides, the CDR3 is TGTGCCAGTAGCGCGGGACTGACTAATGAAAAACTGTTTTTT. Looking up the rest from reference TRBV19 and TRBJ1-4 gives the full variable domain: DGGITQSPKYLFRKEGQNVTLSCEQNLNHDAMYWYRQDPGQGLRLIYYSQIVNDFQKGDIAEGYSVSREKKESFPLTVTSAQKNPTAFYLCASSAGLTNEKLFFGSGTQLSVL.

CDR3 sequence (DNA): TGTGCCAGCAGTGAACAGGGAAGCAATGGCTACACCTTC. Amino acids: CASSEQGSNGYTF. J is TRBJ1-2 and V is TRBV6-1; TRBD1 might be the D (5 bases). Trimming pared 2 bases from V and 6 bases from J, leaving 10 bases between. Germline V gene lookup returns CDR1 MNHNS and CDR2 SASEGT. This CDR3 has 13 residues.

J is TRBJ2-1 and V is TRBV19, with 9 bases lining up with TRBD2. Germline CDR1 reads LNHDA; CDR2 reads SQIVND (reference sequence). The CDR3 contains 13 residues. Trimming at V came to 4 bases and at J to 8 bases, leaving 3 bases not matched to a gene. The CDR3, as DNA: TGTGCCAGTAGTACTGGCGGGAGGGATGAGCAGTTCTTC. Its translation: CASSTGGRDEQFF.

This clone was observed a handful of times. The chain recombines TRBV9 with TRBJ1-3; weak D call: TRBD1 (5 bases). In germline, CDR1 is SGDLS, CDR2 YYNGEE. The CDR3 has 16 amino acids. With 0 bases removed from V and 0 bases from J, the gap between germline ends came to 10 bases. In DNA, the CDR3 is TGTGCCAGCAGCGTAGATGGGGCTGTCTCTGGAAACACCATATATTTT. Protein product: CASSVDGAVSGNTIYF.

The chain employs TRBV2 and TRBJ1-4, with 8 bases that match TRBD1. The germline gives CDR1 SNHLY, CDR2 FYNNEI. The CDR3 sequence is 14 residues long. V dropped 6 bases and J dropped 8; count of bases not matched to a gene: 8. The DNA of the CDR3 is TGTGCCAGCAGCGGACAGGGACTGGCAGAAAAACTGTTTTTT. This gives the protein CASSGQGLAEKLFF.

This rearrangement joins TRBV6-1 to TRBJ2-7; D is possibly TRBD1 (6 bases). CDR1 is MNHNS and CDR2 is SASEGT in the germline V gene. V was cut by 6 bases and J by 0 bases, with 15 bases left in between. The CDR3 spans 15 residues. The CDR3 here is CASRAMDSLSYEQYF. The CDR3 DNA is TGTGCCAGCAGGGCTATGGACAGTCTCTCCTACGAGCAGTACTTC.

This clone was recorded only once. The chain couples TRBV28 to TRBJ1-2, with D unresolved. Trimming took 1 base from V and 5 from J, leaving 8 bases between them. CDR1 is MDHEN and CDR2 is SYDVKM in the germline V gene. The CDR3 covers 13 residues. The CDR3 region is CASSLSPRYGYTF. DNA for the CDR3: TGTGCCAGCAGTTTATCTCCGAGGTATGGCTACACCTTC.

The rearrangement links TRBV5-1 to TRBJ2-3; 10 bases are a match to TRBD2. V dropped 2 bases and J dropped 1; count of bases not matched to a gene: 1. CDR1 is SGHRS, CDR2 YFSETQ, per germline. The CDR3 has 15 residues. In DNA form, the CDR3 reads TGCGCCAGCAGCTTAGCGGGAGGGGGCACAGATACGCAGTATTTT. Its protein product is CASSLAGGGTDTQYF.

V gene TRBV10-3 combines with J gene TRBJ1-1; D is possibly TRBD1 (5 bases). This CDR3 spans 13 amino acids. The V end was cut by 10 bases, the J end by 8 bases, with 20 bases between. Germline V CDR1 and CDR2: ENHRY, SYGVKD. The CDR3 is CASRLLPRGEAFF. CDR3 DNA: TGTGCCAGCCGGCTTCTTCCGCGGGGGGAAGCTTTCTTT.